The clone carrying this T cell receptor (beta chain) was observed many times. This sample is drawn from a study of regulatory T cells in long-lasting Graves disease. Time point: persistent/refractory GD, antithyroid drugs over 5 years with positive TRAb. RNA from PBMCs was the source of the TCR library. Building of the TCR beta libraries involved iRepertoire HTBI primers and Arm-PCR of CDR3 regions. Each CDR3 protein is one row after TCRdb ran MiXCR on the multiplex PCR reads. The sample lists 400,000 to 500,000 distinct CDR3 sequences, approximately 21% occurring once. The CDR3 loop spans 13 amino acids. V was cut by 5 bases and J by 2 bases, with 13 bases left in between. Germline CDR1 SQVTM, CDR2 ANQGSEA.

The source is a female donor with Graves disease. Sequences were derived from peripheral blood mononuclear cells (PBMCs), sampled when the disease was refractory, from a patient treated with antithyroid drugs. The chain links TRBV29-1 to TRBJ2-7; D unresolved. This CDR3 is CSVLPASAYEQYF. CDR3 DNA: TGCAGCGTTCTCCCGGCGAGCGCCTACGAGCAGTACTTC.